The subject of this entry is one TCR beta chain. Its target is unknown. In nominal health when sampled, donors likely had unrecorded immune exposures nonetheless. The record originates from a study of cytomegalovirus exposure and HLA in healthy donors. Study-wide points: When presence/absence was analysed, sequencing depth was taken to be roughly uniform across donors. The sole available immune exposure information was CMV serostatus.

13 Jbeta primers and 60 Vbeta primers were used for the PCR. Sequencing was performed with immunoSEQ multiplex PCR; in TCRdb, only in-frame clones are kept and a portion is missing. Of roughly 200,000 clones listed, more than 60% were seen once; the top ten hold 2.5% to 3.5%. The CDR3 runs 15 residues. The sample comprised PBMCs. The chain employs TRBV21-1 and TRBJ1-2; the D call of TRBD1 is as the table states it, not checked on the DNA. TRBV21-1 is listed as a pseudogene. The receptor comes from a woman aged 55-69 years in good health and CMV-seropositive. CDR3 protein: CASSPRDRANYGYTF. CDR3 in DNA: TGTGCCAGCAGCCCCCGGGACAGGGCCAACTATGGCTACACCTTC.